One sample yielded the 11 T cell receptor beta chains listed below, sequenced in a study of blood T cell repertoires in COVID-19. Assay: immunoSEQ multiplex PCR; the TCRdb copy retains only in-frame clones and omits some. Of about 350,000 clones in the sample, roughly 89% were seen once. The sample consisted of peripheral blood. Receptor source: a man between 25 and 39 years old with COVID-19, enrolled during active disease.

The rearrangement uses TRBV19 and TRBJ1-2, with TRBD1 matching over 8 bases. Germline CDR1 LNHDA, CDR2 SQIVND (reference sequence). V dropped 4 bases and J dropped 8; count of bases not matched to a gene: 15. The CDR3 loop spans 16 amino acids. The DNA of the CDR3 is TGTGCCAGTAGTACCTCCCCGGGACAGGAACGTCGCGGCTACACCTTC. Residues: CASSTSPGQERRGYTF.

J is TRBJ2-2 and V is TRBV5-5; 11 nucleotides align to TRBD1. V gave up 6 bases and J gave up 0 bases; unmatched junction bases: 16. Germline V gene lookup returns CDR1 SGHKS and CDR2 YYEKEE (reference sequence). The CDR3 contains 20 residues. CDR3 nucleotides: TGTGCCAGCAACAAGAGGGGGACAGGGGGTACAAATTCGAACACCGGGGAGCTGTTTTTT. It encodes CASNKRGTGGTNSNTGELFF.

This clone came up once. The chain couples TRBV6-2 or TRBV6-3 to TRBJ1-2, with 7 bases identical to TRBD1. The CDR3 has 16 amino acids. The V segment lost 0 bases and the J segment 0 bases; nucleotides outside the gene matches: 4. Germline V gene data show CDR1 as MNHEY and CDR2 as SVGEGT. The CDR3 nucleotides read TGTGCCAGCAGTTACTCGACCAGGGGGACTAACTATGGCTACACCTTC. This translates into CASSYSTRGTNYGYTF.

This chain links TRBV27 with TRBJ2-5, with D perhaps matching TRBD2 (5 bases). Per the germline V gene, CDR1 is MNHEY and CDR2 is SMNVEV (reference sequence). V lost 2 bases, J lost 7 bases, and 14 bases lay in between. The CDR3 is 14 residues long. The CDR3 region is CASSLGLGSRTQYF. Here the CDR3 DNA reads TGTGCCAGCAGTTTAGGCCTAGGGAGCAGGACCCAGTACTTC.

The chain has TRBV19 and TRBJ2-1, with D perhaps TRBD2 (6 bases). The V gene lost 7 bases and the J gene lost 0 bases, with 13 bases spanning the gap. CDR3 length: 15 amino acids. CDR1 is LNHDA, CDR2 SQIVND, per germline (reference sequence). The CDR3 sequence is CASTAGTRSYNEQFF. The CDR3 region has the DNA TGTGCCAGTACCGCGGGAACTCGCTCCTACAATGAGCAGTTCTTC.

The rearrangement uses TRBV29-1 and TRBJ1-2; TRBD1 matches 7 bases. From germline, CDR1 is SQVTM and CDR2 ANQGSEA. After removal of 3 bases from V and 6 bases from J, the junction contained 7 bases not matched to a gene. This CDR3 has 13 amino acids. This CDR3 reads CSVDIGGYDGYTF. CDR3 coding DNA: TGCAGCGTTGACATAGGGGGCTATGATGGCTACACCTTC.

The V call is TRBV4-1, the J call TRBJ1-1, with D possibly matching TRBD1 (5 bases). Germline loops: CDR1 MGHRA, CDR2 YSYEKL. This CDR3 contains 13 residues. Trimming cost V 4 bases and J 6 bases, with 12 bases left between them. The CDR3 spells CASSRHETAEAFF. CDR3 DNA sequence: TGCGCCAGCAGCCGCCACGAGACAGCTGAAGCTTTCTTT.

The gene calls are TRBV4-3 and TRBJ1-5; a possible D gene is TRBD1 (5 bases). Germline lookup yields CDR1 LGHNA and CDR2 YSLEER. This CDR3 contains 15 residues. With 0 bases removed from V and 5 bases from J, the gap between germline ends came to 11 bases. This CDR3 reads CASSQDGAGDQPQHF. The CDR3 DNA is TGCGCCAGCAGCCAAGATGGGGCCGGCGATCAGCCCCAGCATTTT.

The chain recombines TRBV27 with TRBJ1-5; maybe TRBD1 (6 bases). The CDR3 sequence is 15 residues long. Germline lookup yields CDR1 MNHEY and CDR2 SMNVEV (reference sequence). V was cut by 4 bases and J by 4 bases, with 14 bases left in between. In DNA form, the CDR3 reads TGTGCCAGCAGTTCCTTTAAGGGGGGGAATCAGCCCCAGCATTTT. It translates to CASSSFKGGNQPQHF.

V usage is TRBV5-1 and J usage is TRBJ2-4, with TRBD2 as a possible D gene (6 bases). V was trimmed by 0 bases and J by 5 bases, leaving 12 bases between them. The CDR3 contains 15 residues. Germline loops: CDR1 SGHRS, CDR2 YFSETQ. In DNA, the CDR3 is TGCGCCAGCAGCTTGGTCTATCGGGAGCAAAACATTCAGTACTTC. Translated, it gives CASSLVYREQNIQYF.

The DNA for the CDR3 is TGTGCCAGCTTACCGGGACAGGGGCTGAGTGCGGAAGCTTTCTTT. Amino acid sequence: CASLPGQGLSAEAFF. The V call is TRBV18, the J call TRBJ1-1; 10 bases fit TRBD1. The CDR3 extends over 15 amino acids. Trimming took 7 bases from V and 8 from J; bases not matched to a gene: 13. In germline, CDR1 is KGHSH, CDR2 LQKENI.